Given below is one TCR beta chain in context. Original data processing: Estimation of nucleated cell counts was performed using reference gene primer amplification. Sequencing was performed with immunoSEQ multiplex PCR; in TCRdb, only in-frame clones are kept and a portion is missing. V and J calls and clone size are those listed in that table; D and trimming were worked out from the DNA. The profile covers 200,000 to 250,000 clones, with just under 90% appearing a single time and less than 3.5% taken by the ten largest. This specimen comes from a study of blood T cell repertoires in COVID-19. At the level of the study: The analysed material was cDNA or gDNA that came from T cells, B-cell-depleted T cells, or PBMCs.

It was during active infection that Seattle patients were enrolled and then longitudinally followed. The clonotype comes from a man younger than 40 with COVID-19, enrolled during active disease. What was sequenced was peripheral blood.

The CDR3 protein is CASSLLQGADGYTF. CDR3 nucleotides: TGTGCCAGCAGCCTCCTCCAGGGGGCGGATGGCTACACCTTC. The chain uses TRBV9 and TRBJ1-2, with 8 bases matching TRBD1. Germline V CDR1 and CDR2: SGDLS, YYNGEE. V shed 4 bases and J 6 bases; nucleotides not matched to a gene: 8. The CDR3 contains 14 residues.